Following are 28 T cell receptor beta chains from one sample sequenced in a study of blood T cell repertoires in COVID-19. This table comes from immunoSEQ multiplex PCR, and its TCRdb copy is limited to in-frame clones, with some not included. Of tens of thousands of clones in the sample, approximately 84% were seen once. Sequencing was performed on peripheral blood. These TCRs come from a man aged 55 to 69 with acute or convalescent COVID-19.

The chain has TRBV11-2 and TRBJ1-1, with 7 nucleotides matching TRBD1. CDR1 and CDR2 from the germline V gene are SGHAT and FQNNGV. V shed 5 bases, J shed 3 bases, and the junction held 9 bases outside the gene matches. This CDR3 is 15 amino acids long. CDR3 DNA sequence: TGTGCCAGCAGCCGCCAGGGGGGATGGGACACTGAAGCTTTCTTT. It translates to CASSRQGGWDTEAFF. Filled out from reference TRBV11-2 and TRBJ1-1, the complete variable domain reads EAGVAQSPRYKIIEKRQSVAFWCNPISGHATLYWYQQILGQGPKLLIQFQNNGVVDDSQLPKDRFSAERLKGVDSTLKIQPAKLEDSAVYLCASSRQGGWDTEAFFGQGTRLTVV.

The chain carries TRBV9 and TRBJ1-3; TRBD1 matches at 9 bases. Looked up from germline, CDR1 is SGDLS and CDR2 is YYNGEE. The CDR3 runs 17 residues. The V segment lost 0 bases and the J segment 2 bases; nucleotides outside the gene matches: 6. CDR3 amino acids: CASSVAPGQGPGNTIYF. The CDR3 DNA sequence: TGTGCCAGCAGCGTAGCTCCGGGACAGGGCCCTGGAAACACCATATATTTT.

The rearrangement joins TRBV5-6 to TRBJ1-4, with a weak D call TRBD1 (5 bases). Germline V CDR1 and CDR2: SGHDT, YYEEEE. Deletions cut 5 bases from V and 7 bases from J, with 15 bases between. This CDR3 is built from 14 residues. Here the CDR3 DNA reads TGTGCCAGCAGAAGGGCGGGGGAAGGTGAAAAACTGTTTTTT. Translating gives CASRRAGEGEKLFF.

Only a few counts were recorded for this clone. The rearrangement joins TRBV18 to TRBJ2-1; TRBD1 aligns across 8 bases. CDR3 size: 15 residues. Trimming cost V 2 bases and J 8 bases; bases outside gene matches: 8. CDR1 and CDR2 from the germline V gene are KGHSH and LQKENI. The CDR3 sequence is CASSPWQGAEDEQFF. The DNA of the CDR3 is TGTGCCAGCTCACCATGGCAGGGGGCCGAGGATGAGCAGTTCTTC.

The chain couples TRBV10-3 to TRBJ2-2; 12 nucleotides match TRBD2. Germline loops: CDR1 ENHRY, CDR2 SYGVKD. Trimming cost V 4 bases and J 3 bases; bases outside gene matches: 0. This CDR3 spans 15 amino acids. The CDR3 is CAISGTSGDTGELFF. CDR3 in DNA: TGTGCCATCAGTGGGACTAGCGGGGACACCGGGGAGCTGTTTTTT.

The V call is TRBV7-3, the J call TRBJ2-2; 7 bases line up with TRBD2. Trimming took 10 bases from V and 0 from J; bases not matched to a gene: 5. Looked up from germline, CDR1 is SGHTA and CDR2 is FQGTGA. The CDR3 is made up of 14 amino acids. This CDR3 reads CATRGRSNTGELFF. Written as DNA, the CDR3 is TGTGCCACCCGCGGGAGATCGAACACCGGGGAGCTGTTTTTT.

This chain connects TRBV7-2 to TRBJ1-1; 7 bases agree with TRBD1. This CDR3 comprises 14 residues. Germline loops: CDR1 SGHTA, CDR2 FQGNSA. The V gene end was trimmed by 5 bases and the J gene end by 7 bases; junction bases not matched to a gene: 10. The CDR3 DNA reads as TGTGCCAGCAGCGGACAGGCGGGCCCAGTTGAAGCTTTCTTT. This sequence encodes CASSGQAGPVEAFF.

This clone was detected a few times. V and J are TRBV24-1 and TRBJ1-2, with a weak D call TRBD1 (6 bases). From germline, CDR1 is KGHDR and CDR2 SFDVKD. V was pared by 12 bases and J by 2 bases, with 21 bases between. This CDR3 contains 15 residues. The DNA of the CDR3 is TGTGCCCCCAAGACCCGACAGGTTACGAACTATGGCTACACCTTC. Its protein product is CAPKTRQVTNYGYTF.

This chain connects TRBV29-1 to TRBJ1-6; TRBD1 matches at 7 bases. Trimming took 6 bases from V and 7 from J; bases not matched to a gene: 9. The CDR3 length is 14 residues. Germline CDR1 SQVTM, CDR2 ANQGSEA. The CDR3 protein is CSVTTGAGNSPLHF. The CDR3 DNA sequence: TGCAGCGTCACTACAGGGGCGGGAAATTCACCCCTCCACTTT.

The rearrangement links TRBV5-4 to TRBJ1-2, with TRBD1 identical over 7 bases. The junction had 8 bases not matched to a gene; V was cut back by 3 bases and J by 6 bases. The V gene's germline CDR1 is SGHNT and CDR2 YYREEE (reference sequence). The CDR3 is 14 residues long. The CDR3 is CASSSHRGMDGYTF. The CDR3 DNA sequence: TGTGCCAGCAGCTCACACAGGGGAATGGATGGCTACACCTTC.

This clone has only a few counts. This chain joins TRBV4-1 and TRBJ2-7; TRBD2 aligns across 10 bases. This CDR3 comprises 14 residues. Germline lookup yields CDR1 MGHRA and CDR2 YSYEKL. Losses at the gene ends were 4 bases for V and 2 bases for J; bases not matched to a gene: 2. DNA of the CDR3: TGCGCCAGCAGCCGCAGCGGGGGGGCCTACGAGCAGTACTTC. It yields the protein CASSRSGGAYEQYF.

This chain joins TRBV27 and TRBJ2-7; 8 bases fit TRBD1. The CDR3 has 14 residues. Germline CDR1 MNHEY, CDR2 SMNVEV (reference sequence). The junction had 10 bases not matched to a gene; V was cut back by 5 bases and J by 7 bases. The CDR3 DNA reads as TGTGCCAGCAGTACCAGGGGGCGCGACTGGGAGCAGTACTTC. This translates into CASSTRGRDWEQYF.

This clone has more than one count but fewer than ten. The J gene is TRBJ2-7, the V gene TRBV6-2 or TRBV6-3, with D unresolved. The CDR3 is made up of 13 amino acids. Trimming removed 6 bases from V and 1 base from J, with 10 bases in between. Germline CDR1 is MNHEY and CDR2 is SVGEGT. The CDR3 loop is CASSRTGSYEQYF. CDR3 nucleotide sequence: TGTGCCAGCAGCCGAACCGGTTCCTACGAGCAGTACTTC.

The chain couples TRBV5-1 to TRBJ1-4, with TRBD1 matching 9 bases. The germline V gene encodes CDR1 SGHRS and CDR2 YFSETQ. V trimming: 4 bases; J trimming: 6 bases; junction bases outside the gene matches: 7. The CDR3 covers 15 residues. This chain's CDR3 is CASSVPGTGYEKLFF. DNA for the CDR3: TGCGCCAGCAGCGTCCCCGGGACAGGGTATGAAAAACTGTTTTTT.

This clone was detected only once. The chain is built from TRBV29-1 and TRBJ1-1, with D tentatively TRBD1 (6 bases). Looked up from germline, CDR1 is SQVTM and CDR2 is ANQGSEA. CDR3 length: 13 residues. V lost 7 bases and J 1 base, leaving 13 bases between the germline ends. Here the CDR3 DNA reads TGCAGCGCTCGGACAGACCCGAACACTGAAGCTTTCTTT. It is translated as CSARTDPNTEAFF. The complete variable domain, with remaining parts taken from reference TRBV29-1 and TRBJ1-1, reads SAVISQKPSRDICQRGTSLTIQCQVDSQVTMMFWYRQQPGQSLTLIATANQGSEATYESGFVIDKFPISRPNLTFSTLTVSNMSPEDSSIYLCSARTDPNTEAFFGQGTRLTVV.

The chain couples TRBV5-1 to TRBJ2-1, with 10 bases fitting TRBD1. The CDR3 runs to 15 residues. The germline gives CDR1 SGHRS, CDR2 YFSETQ. The junction had 5 bases not matched to a gene; V was cut back by 4 bases and J by 4 bases. This CDR3 reads CASSRTGQGYNEQFF. As DNA, the CDR3 is TGCGCCAGCAGCAGGACGGGACAGGGGTACAATGAGCAGTTCTTC. Drawing the rest from reference TRBV5-1 and TRBJ2-1, the complete variable domain is KAGVTQTPRYLIKTRGQQVTLSCSPISGHRSVSWYQQTPGQGLQFLFEYFSETQRNKGNFPGRFSGRQFSNSRSEMNVSTLELGDSALYLCASSRTGQGYNEQFFGPGTRLTVL.

V is TRBV5-1 and J is TRBJ1-4; D is unclear. Germline CDR1 reads SGHRS; CDR2 reads YFSETQ. The CDR3 contains 13 residues. V lost 1 base and J 4 bases, leaving 5 bases between the germline ends. The CDR3, as DNA: TGCGCCAGCAGCTTGCCCAGTAATGAAAAACTGTTTTTT. It specifies CASSLPSNEKLFF.

The chain recombines TRBV14 with TRBJ1-2, with 7 bases aligning to TRBD1. Unmatched junction bases numbered 8, after V lost 5 bases and J lost 8 bases. The CDR3 is 13 amino acids. The germline gives CDR1 SGHDN, CDR2 FVKESK. The CDR3 is CASSIVRGQGYTF. The CDR3 nucleotides read TGTGCCAGCAGCATTGTGAGGGGGCAAGGCTACACCTTC.

The chain combines TRBV2 with TRBJ2-3; 8 nucleotides match TRBD2. The CDR3 has 18 residues. V lost 4 bases, J lost 0 bases, and 12 bases stayed unmatched. Germline lookup yields CDR1 SNHLY and CDR2 FYNNEI. The CDR3 sequence is CASSVSLIAGSSTDTQYF. DNA for the CDR3: TGTGCCAGCAGTGTTTCCCTAATAGCGGGATCTAGCACAGATACGCAGTATTTT.

This chain uses TRBV18 with TRBJ1-4; 8 positions match TRBD1. CDR3 length equals 16 residues. Looked up from germline, CDR1 is KGHSH and CDR2 is LQKENI. V was clipped by 0 bases and J by 6 bases; unmatched bases: 6. The CDR3 DNA reads TGTGCCAGCTCACCACCGCCCGGCAGGGGGCATGAAAAACTGTTTTTT. Translation: CASSPPPGRGHEKLFF.

V gene TRBV5-4 combines with J gene TRBJ2-2, with D maybe TRBD2 (7 bases). Germline lookup yields CDR1 SGHNT and CDR2 YYREEE (reference sequence). The CDR3 totals 19 residues. Between the trimmed V and J ends, which lost 2 bases and 0 bases, there was a span of 20 bases. CDR3 sequence (DNA): TGTGCCAGCAGCTTCGGGGGGCAGAGCCTGTTCGCGAACACCGGGGAGCTGTTTTTT. The encoded protein is CASSFGGQSLFANTGELFF.

The J gene is TRBJ1-2, the V gene TRBV12-3 or TRBV12-4; D may be TRBD1 (6 bases). This CDR3 is 12 amino acids long. Trimming took 5 bases from V and 8 from J, leaving 12 bases between them. CDR3 nucleotides: TGTGCCAGCAGTCAGGGGCCCGCAGGCTACACCTTC. Protein: CASSQGPAGYTF.

The genes are TRBV18 and TRBJ1-1, with TRBD1 as a possible D gene (6 bases). This CDR3 has 16 residues. V was pared by 8 bases and J by 0 bases, with 19 bases between. The germline gives CDR1 KGHSH, CDR2 LQKENI. The chain's CDR3 is CASTLGQPLMNTEAFF. CDR3 in DNA: TGTGCCAGCACCCTAGGACAGCCCCTGATGAACACTGAAGCTTTCTTT.

This chain links TRBV6-5 with TRBJ1-1, with D possibly matching TRBD1 (5 bases). Germline lookup yields CDR1 MNHEY and CDR2 SVGAGI. The CDR3 has 11 residues. V gave up 6 bases and J gave up 10 bases, with 12 bases separating them. CDR3 amino acids: CASSLTVGAFF. CDR3 coding DNA: TGTGCCAGCAGCCTGACAGTGGGAGCTTTCTTT.

This clone has only a few counts. The chain couples TRBV7-9 to TRBJ1-2; tentative D call: TRBD1 (5 bases). Deletions cut 5 bases from V and 4 bases from J, with 17 bases between. Germline lookup yields CDR1 SEHNR and CDR2 FQNEAQ (reference sequence). This CDR3 comprises 15 residues. As DNA, the CDR3 is TGTGCCAGCAGCCCAGACAGCAACAGACGCTATGGCTACACCTTC. This encodes CASSPDSNRRYGYTF.

The genes are TRBV9 and TRBJ1-2; D possibly corresponds to TRBD1 (6 bases). Trimming removed 3 bases from V and 6 bases from J, with 15 bases in between. This CDR3 is 14 amino acids long. CDR1 and CDR2 (germline): SGDLS, YYNGEE. CDR3 amino acids: CASSDPGGANGYTF. The CDR3 region has the DNA TGTGCCAGCAGCGACCCCGGGGGGGCAAATGGCTACACCTTC.

The chain is built from TRBV19 and TRBJ1-3; D ambiguous. The V end was cut by 8 bases, the J end by 0 bases, with 11 bases between. CDR1 is LNHDA, CDR2 SQIVND, per germline (reference sequence). The CDR3 runs to 14 residues. In nucleotides, the CDR3 is TGTGCCAGTCACCTACTGAGCTCTGGAAACACCATATATTTT. As protein: CASHLLSSGNTIYF.

The chain joins TRBV5-4 to TRBJ2-3, with 9 bases fitting TRBD1. Trimming at V came to 4 bases and at J to 4 bases, leaving 19 bases not matched to a gene. Germline lookup yields CDR1 SGHNT and CDR2 YYREEE (reference sequence). The CDR3 covers 19 residues. CDR3 DNA sequence: TGTGCCAGCAGCAATCCGGGACAGGGTTATTCGGGGGGCCCAGATACGCAGTATTTT. Protein: CASSNPGQGYSGGPDTQYF. Drawing the rest from reference TRBV5-4 and TRBJ2-3, the complete variable domain is ETGVTQSPTHLIKTRGQQVTLRCSSQSGHNTVSWYQQALGQGPQFIFQYYREEENGRGNFPPRFSGLQFPNYSSELNVNALELDDSALYLCASSNPGQGYSGGPDTQYFGPGTRLTVL.